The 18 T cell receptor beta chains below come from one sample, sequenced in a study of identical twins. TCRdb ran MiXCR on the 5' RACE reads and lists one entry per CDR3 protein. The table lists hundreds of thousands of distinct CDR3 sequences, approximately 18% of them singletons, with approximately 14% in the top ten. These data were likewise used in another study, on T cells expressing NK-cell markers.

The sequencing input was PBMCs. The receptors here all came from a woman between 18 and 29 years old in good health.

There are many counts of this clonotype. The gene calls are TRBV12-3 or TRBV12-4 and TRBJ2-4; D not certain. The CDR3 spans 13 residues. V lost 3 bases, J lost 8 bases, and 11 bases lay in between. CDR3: CASSFPLSDIQYF. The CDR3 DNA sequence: TGTGCCAGCAGTTTTCCCTTATCAGACATTCAGTACTTC.

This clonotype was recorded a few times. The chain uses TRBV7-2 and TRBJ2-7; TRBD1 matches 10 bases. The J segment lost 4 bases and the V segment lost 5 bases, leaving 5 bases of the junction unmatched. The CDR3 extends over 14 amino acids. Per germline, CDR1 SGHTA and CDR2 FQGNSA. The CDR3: CASSHRQGAYEQYF. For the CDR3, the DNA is TGTGCCAGCAGCCACCGACAGGGGGCTTACGAGCAGTACTTC.

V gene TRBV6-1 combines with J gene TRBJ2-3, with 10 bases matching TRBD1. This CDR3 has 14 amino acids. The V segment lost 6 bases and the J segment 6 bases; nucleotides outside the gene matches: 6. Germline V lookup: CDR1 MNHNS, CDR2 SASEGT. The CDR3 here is CASSRDRGLDTQYF. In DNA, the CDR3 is TGTGCCAGCAGCCGCGACAGGGGGCTGGATACGCAGTATTTT.

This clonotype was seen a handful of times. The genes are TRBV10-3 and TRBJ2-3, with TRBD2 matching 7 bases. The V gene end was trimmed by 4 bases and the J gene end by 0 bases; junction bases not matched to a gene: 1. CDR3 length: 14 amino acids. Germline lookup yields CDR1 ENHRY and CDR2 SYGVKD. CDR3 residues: CAISAAGSTDTQYF. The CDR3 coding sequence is TGTGCCATCAGTGCAGCGGGGAGCACAGATACGCAGTATTTT.

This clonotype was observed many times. DNA of the CDR3: TGCGCCAGCAGTGGCAGTCAAGAGACCCAGTACTTC. Translating it yields CASSGSQETQYF. The J gene is TRBJ2-5, the V gene TRBV10-2, with D unclear. CDR1 is WSHSY and CDR2 is SAAADI in the germline V gene. The CDR3 extends over 12 amino acids. Trimming cost V 4 bases and J 2 bases, with 5 bases left between them.

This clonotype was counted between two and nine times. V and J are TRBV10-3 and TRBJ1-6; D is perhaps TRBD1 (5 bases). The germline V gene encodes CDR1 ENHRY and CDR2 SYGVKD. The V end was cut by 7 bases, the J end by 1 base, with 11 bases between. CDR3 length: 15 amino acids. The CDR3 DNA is TGTGCCATCAAGTACGGGACGTCCTATAATTCACCCCTCCACTTT. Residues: CAIKYGTSYNSPLHF.

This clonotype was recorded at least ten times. The CDR3 DNA reads as TGCAGTGCCACCGGGGACAGAGACTTCGAGCAGTACTTC. Its translation: CSATGDRDFEQYF. The genes are TRBV20-1 and TRBJ2-7; 7 positions match TRBD1. The CDR3 sequence is 13 residues long. With 6 bases clipped from V and 6 bases from J, the junction kept 11 bases outside the gene matches. The germline gives CDR1 DFQATT, CDR2 SNEGSKA (reference sequence).

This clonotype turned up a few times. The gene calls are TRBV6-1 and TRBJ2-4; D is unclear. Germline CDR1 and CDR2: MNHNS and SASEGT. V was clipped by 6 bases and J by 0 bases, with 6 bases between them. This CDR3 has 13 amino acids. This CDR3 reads CASRQLAKNIQYF. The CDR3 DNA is TGTGCCAGCAGGCAGTTAGCCAAAAACATTCAGTACTTC.

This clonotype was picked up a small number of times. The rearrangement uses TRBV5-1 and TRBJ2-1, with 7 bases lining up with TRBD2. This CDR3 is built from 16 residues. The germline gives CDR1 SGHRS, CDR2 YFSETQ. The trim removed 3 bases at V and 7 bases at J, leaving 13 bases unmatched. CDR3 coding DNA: TGCGCCAGCAGCTCAGGCCTAGGCGGGAGTAGGAATGAGCAGTTCTTC. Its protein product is CASSSGLGGSRNEQFF.

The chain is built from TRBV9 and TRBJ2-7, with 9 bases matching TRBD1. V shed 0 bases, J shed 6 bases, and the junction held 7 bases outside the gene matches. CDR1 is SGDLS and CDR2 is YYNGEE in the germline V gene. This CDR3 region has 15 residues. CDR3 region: CASSVETGGNGEQYF. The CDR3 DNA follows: TGTGCCAGCAGCGTAGAGACAGGGGGTAATGGCGAGCAGTACTTC.

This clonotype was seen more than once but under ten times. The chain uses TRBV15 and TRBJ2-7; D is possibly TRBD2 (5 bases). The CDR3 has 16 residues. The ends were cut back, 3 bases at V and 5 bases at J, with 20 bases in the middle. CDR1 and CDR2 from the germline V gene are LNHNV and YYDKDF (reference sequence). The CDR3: CATSSALTSLMHEQYF. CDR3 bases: TGTGCCACCAGCAGTGCCTTAACTAGTTTGATGCACGAGCAGTACTTC.

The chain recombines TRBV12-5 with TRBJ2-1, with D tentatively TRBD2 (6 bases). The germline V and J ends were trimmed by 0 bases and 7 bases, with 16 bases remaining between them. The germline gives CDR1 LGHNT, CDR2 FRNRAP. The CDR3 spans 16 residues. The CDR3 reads CASGLVRVSGVNEQFF. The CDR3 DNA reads TGTGCTAGTGGTTTGGTACGGGTTAGCGGAGTTAATGAGCAGTTCTTC.

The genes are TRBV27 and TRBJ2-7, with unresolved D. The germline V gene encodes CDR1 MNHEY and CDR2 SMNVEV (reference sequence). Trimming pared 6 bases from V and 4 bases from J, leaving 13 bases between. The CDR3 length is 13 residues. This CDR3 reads CASSGLVGYEQYF. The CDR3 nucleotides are TGTGCCAGCAGCGGTCTAGTAGGGTACGAGCAGTACTTC.

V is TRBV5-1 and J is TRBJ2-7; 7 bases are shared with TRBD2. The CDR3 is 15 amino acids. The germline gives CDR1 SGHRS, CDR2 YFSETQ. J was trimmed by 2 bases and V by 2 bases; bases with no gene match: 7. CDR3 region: CASSFRGDGTYEQYF. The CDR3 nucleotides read TGCGCCAGCAGCTTCCGGGGGGACGGCACCTACGAGCAGTACTTC.

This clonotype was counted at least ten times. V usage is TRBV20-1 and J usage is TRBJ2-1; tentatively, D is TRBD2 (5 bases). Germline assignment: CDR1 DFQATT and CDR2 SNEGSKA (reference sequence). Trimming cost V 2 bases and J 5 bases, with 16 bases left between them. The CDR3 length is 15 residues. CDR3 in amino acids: CSARPGSGSDNEQFF. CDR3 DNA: TGCAGTGCTAGACCTGGAAGCGGCTCAGACAATGAGCAGTTCTTC.

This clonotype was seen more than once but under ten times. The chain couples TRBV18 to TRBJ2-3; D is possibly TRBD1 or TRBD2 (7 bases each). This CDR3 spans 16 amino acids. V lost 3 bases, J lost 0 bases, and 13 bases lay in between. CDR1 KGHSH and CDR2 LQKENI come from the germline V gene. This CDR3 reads CASSPRGGSSTDTQYF. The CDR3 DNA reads TGTGCCAGCTCACCCAGGGGGGGCAGCAGCACAGATACGCAGTATTTT.

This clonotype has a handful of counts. The CDR3 coding sequence is TGTGCCAGCAGTTTTCTGGCGCAGTACTTC. Its translation is CASSFLAQYF. The chain links TRBV27 to TRBJ2-7; D uncertain. V lost 3 bases to trimming and J lost 9 bases, with 6 bases between them. There are 10 residues in the CDR3. Germline loops: CDR1 MNHEY, CDR2 SMNVEV (reference sequence).

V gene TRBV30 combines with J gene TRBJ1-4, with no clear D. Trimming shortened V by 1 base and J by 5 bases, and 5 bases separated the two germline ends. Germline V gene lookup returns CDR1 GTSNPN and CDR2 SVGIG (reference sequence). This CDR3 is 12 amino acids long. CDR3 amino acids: CAWSEMNEKLFF. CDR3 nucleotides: TGTGCCTGGAGTGAGATGAATGAAAAACTGTTTTTT.